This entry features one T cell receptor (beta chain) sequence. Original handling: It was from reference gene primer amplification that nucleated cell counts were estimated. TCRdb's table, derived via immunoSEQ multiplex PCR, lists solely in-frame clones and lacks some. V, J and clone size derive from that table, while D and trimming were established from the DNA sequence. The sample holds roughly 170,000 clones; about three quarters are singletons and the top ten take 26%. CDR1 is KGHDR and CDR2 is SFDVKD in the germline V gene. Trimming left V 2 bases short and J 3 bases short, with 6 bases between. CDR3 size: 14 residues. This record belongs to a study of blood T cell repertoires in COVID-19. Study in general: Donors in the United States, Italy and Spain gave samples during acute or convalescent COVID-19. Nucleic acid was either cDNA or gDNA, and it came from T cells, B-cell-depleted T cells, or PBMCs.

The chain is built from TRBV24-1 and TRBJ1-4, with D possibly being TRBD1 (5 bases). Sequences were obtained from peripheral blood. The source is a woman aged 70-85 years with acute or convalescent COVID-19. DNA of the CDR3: TGTGCCACCAGTGATTCCAGGGCTAATGAAAAACTGTTTTTT. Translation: CATSDSRANEKLFF.